What follows describes a single TCR beta chain. The sample is drawn from a study of blood T cell repertoires in COVID-19. Germline V gene sequence: CDR1 SNHLY, CDR2 FYNNEI. The ends were cut back, 6 bases at V and 0 bases at J, with 14 bases in the middle. CDR3 length: 15 amino acids. Original data processing: Reference gene primer amplification yielded estimated nucleated cell counts. Sequencing used immunoSEQ multiplex PCR; TCRdb keeps in-frame clones, though not all of them. The DNA was the basis for D and trimming; V, J and clone size are from that table. The profile shows around 140,000 clones, 70% to 90% of them singletons.

V is TRBV2 and J is TRBJ1-2, with D perhaps TRBD1 (5 bases). The sequenced sample was peripheral blood. This TCR was recovered from a human donor with acute or convalescent COVID-19. The donor label of this sample is uncertain. The CDR3 loop reads CASRATDSSNYGYTF. The CDR3 nucleotides read TGTGCCAGCAGGGCGACAGACAGTTCTAACTATGGCTACACCTTC. Supplemented by reference TRBV2 and TRBJ1-2, the full variable domain reads EPEVTQTPSHQVTQMGQEVILRCVPISNHLYFYWYRQILGQKVEFLVSFYNNEISEKSEIFDDQFSVERPDGSNFTLKIRSTKLEDSAMYFCASRATDSSNYGYTFGSGTRLTVV.